The T cell receptor (beta chain) described here comes from a study of shared clonotypes between healthy human individuals (dated by TCRdb to between 2020 and 2021). With regard to the full study: Two women and a few men aged 18 to 49 years were included in the cohort. For each donor, CD4 naive and CD4 memory were each given three plates, CD8 naive was given two plates, and CD8 memory was given one plate. The study deeply sequenced blood TCR repertoires of about 5 healthy adults to estimate repertoire size and the extent of clonotype sharing between individuals. To increase sequencing depth and limit assay-specific biases, different laboratories used diverse techniques to prepare libraries and sequence TCR repertoires. Between about 0.85 and 9.5 billion PBMCs per donor were obtained by leukapheresis.

Findings and caveats that apply to the study as a whole: Clonotypes shared by all four sorted-subset donors showed higher generation probabilities than non-shared clonotypes. Larger estimated clonotype richness was generally found for naive subsets than for memory subsets. When several donors were compared, the shared fraction of clonotypes was around 5.1% for naive CD4, roughly 3.3% for naive CD8, 2% to 2.5% for memory CD4, and 0.35% to 0.5% for memory CD8. Based on pairwise subsampling, the degree of clonotype sharing among donors was expected to be affected by sequencing depth. The genetic and exposure-history diversity represented was limited by the small number of donors. Sampling was restricted to blood, and TCR repertoires in tissue are likely to differ from TCR repertoires in blood. Rarefaction of sorted-subset datasets indicated incomplete sequencing despite the large sequencing depth.

The donors were healthy, HIV-negative adults who had no recently reported acute infections or vaccinations. Every donor was a Caucasian adult living in Nashville, Tennessee, USA. Magnetic negative selection was used to enrich CD4+ T cells, after which naive cells were positively selected on CD45RA and the negative fraction became the memory subset. Blood was collected by leukapheresis, and PBMCs were isolated by Ficoll-Histopaque density gradient centrifugation and then cryopreserved in liquid nitrogen vapor phase. Analytical flow cytometry was used to check the purity and quantity of each magnetically sorted T cell population. From each sorted fraction, genomic DNA was isolated and quantified by UV absorbance on a Nanodrop 2000c. V was cut back by 5 bases and J by 3 bases, leaving a gap of 16 bases between them. Spanning cysteine to phenylalanine, the CDR3 consists of 15 amino acids. The only DNA kept is the CDR3, 45 bases in frame from the first base. Taken from the germline V gene, the CDR1 and CDR2 loops are SGHVS and FQNEAQ.

TCR CDR3 regions were amplified from genomic DNA by multiplex PCR using the deep immunoSEQ assay. Extracted genomic DNA from each cell subset was distributed evenly across all wells of several immunoSEQ 96-well plates, and each plate was treated as a replicate. For sorted subsets, around 200 ng genomic DNA, equal to 30,000 to 35,000 T cell genomes, was loaded into each replicate PCR. Purified libraries were quantified with a Qubit 3.0 fluorometer, sized on a Bioanalyzer 2100, and re-quantified with the KAPA Library Quantification kit. A separate single-read 150-cycle Illumina NextSeq 550 flow cell was used to sequence each immunoSEQ 96-well plate. The published analysis was carried out like this. Because only junctional sequences without quality scores were contained in the immunoSEQ output, filtering matching that applied to full-length reads could not be performed. To assign V/J genes and CDR3, sequences were annotated using PyIR, a Python wrapper for IgBLAST v1.9, with IMGT germline references. Reads were removed for weak V/J assignments (E-value above 1e-6), missing CDR3, stop codons, out-of-frame junctions, or ambiguous translated residues. A V3J clonotype was defined by an identical inferred V gene, J gene, and CDR3 amino acid sequence. Percentage overlap between repertoires was calculated by dividing the number of shared unique clonotypes by the size of the smaller repertoire. Three approaches were used to assess repertoire richness: RTK rarefaction, the Chao1 estimator, and Recon v2.1 estimates of unobserved clonotypes. Generation probabilities were computed with OLGA for all TCRbeta clonotypes obtained by the gDNA method from several donors. The source is immuneACCESS, and TCRdb retained only in-frame sequences with V and J called. Part of the clones is not carried over; for the studies checked, unresolved V genes explain less than half of this, and the remainder is unexplained. V and J calls and clone size are copied from that table; D and trimming were computed from the DNA. The sample table contains roughly 1,500,000 clones; only one count was recorded for 98% to 99% of them. The ten largest clones represent approximately 0.4% of the sample.

For this clone: Its antigen is currently not known. The input lacks base qualities; no much larger clone sits a single base away.

The sample consisted of naive CD4+ T cells sorted from blood. Reading the label with the study, this specimen's cell subset or site is: CD45RA+ positively selected. The sequence was collected from a man aged 25 to 40 in good health. The chain is assembled from TRBV7-8 and TRBJ1-1, with TRBD1 as a weak D call on 5 bases. The DNA sequence reads TGTGCCAGCAGCGCCCGACAGAGGCGGGACACTGAAGCTTTCTTT. Translated, it gives CASSARQRRDTEAFF.